This paragraph covers one T cell receptor (beta chain) sequence. What it recognizes is unknown. These data come from a study of blood T cell dynamics during melanoma immunotherapy. Looking at the study overall: Standard first-line treatment here was pembrolizumab or nivolumab plus ipilimumab in metastatic melanoma.

Germline loops: CDR1 MNHEY, CDR2 SVGAGI. This CDR3 spans 15 amino acids. The V gene lost 2 bases and the J gene lost 1 base, with 10 bases spanning the gap. Findings and limits, study-wide: Unlike progressors, later disease-control patients had W3 repertoires gaining clonality or diversity.

Sequencing was performed with immunoSEQ multiplex PCR; in TCRdb, only in-frame clones are kept and a portion is missing. Of fewer than 12,000 clones listed, approximately 87% are singletons. Time point: week 3, after first cycle of checkpoint inhibitor. Blood was drawn before treatment and at week 3 after checkpoint blockade. Response was assessed by RECIST 1.1 at 12 weeks, except a couple of rapid progressors. The genes are TRBV6-5 and TRBJ2-3; the D gene is possibly TRBD2 (5 bases). The receptor was derived from a human donor with melanoma. This sample comprised blood, obtained from a patient treated with checkpoint blockade. The chain's CDR3 is CASSYAAGGTDTQYF. The CDR3 bases are TGTGCCAGCAGTTACGCGGCCGGGGGCACAGATACGCAGTATTTT.